This passage covers 3 T cell receptor beta chains from one sample sequenced in a study. One entry per CDR3 protein, called by TCRdb with MiXCR from the RT-PCR reads. The sample holds 550,000 to 750,000 distinct CDR3 sequences; 14% are singletons and the top ten take 3.6%. Material for sequencing was memory CD4+ T cells from blood. The receptors originated from a female donor in good health, serving as a healthy control.

This clonotype has at least ten counts. The V gene is TRBV3-1, the J gene TRBJ2-1; TRBD2 agrees at 11 bases. V gave up 7 bases and J gave up 2 bases; unmatched junction bases: 4. The CDR3 sequence is 15 residues long. CDR1 is LGHDT, CDR2 YNNKEL, per germline (reference sequence). CDR3 region: CASNRLAGTYNEQFF. The CDR3 region has the DNA TGTGCCAGCAACCGACTAGCGGGGACCTACAATGAGCAGTTCTTC.

At least ten counts were recorded for this clonotype. The chain combines TRBV5-1 with TRBJ2-5; D remains unclear. The V end lost 1 base, the J end lost 5 bases, and 9 bases lay between the germline ends. This CDR3 has 13 amino acids. CDR1 and CDR2 (germline): SGHRS, YFSETQ. The CDR3 here is CASSLYGLETQYF. The CDR3 DNA sequence: TGCGCCAGCAGCTTGTATGGGCTTGAGACCCAGTACTTC.

The chain recombines TRBV3-1 with TRBJ2-7; D call uncertain. The CDR3 extends over 14 amino acids. Germline V gene data show CDR1 as LGHDT and CDR2 as YNNKEL (reference sequence). V was clipped by 3 bases and J by 2 bases, with 11 bases between them. The CDR3 DNA reads TGTGCCAGCAGCCACGGCCGTCAGGCCTACGAGCAGTACTTC. Translating it yields CASSHGRQAYEQYF.